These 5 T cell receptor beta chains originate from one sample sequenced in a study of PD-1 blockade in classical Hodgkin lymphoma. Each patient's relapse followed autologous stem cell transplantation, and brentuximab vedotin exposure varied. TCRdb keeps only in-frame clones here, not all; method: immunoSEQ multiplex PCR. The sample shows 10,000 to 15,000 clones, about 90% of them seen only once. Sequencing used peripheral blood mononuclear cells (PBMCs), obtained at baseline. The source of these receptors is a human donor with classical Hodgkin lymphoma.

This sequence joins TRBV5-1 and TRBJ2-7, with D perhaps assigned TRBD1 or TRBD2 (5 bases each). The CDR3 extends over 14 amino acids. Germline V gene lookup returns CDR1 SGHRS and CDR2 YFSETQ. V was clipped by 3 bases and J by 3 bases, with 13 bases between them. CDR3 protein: CASSSGTAVYEQYF. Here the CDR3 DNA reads TGCGCCAGCAGCTCAGGGACGGCTGTCTACGAGCAGTACTTC.

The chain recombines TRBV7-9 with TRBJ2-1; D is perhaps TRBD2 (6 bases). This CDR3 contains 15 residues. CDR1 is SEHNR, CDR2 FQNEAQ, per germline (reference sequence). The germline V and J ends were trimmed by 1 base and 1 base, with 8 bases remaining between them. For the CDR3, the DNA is TGTGCCAGCAGCTTAGGCGGGGTTTCCTACAATGAGCAGTTCTTC. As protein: CASSLGGVSYNEQFF.

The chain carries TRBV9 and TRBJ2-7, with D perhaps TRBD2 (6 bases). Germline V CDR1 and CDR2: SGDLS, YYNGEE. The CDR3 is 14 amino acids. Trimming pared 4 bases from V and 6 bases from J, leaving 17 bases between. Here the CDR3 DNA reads TGTGCCAGCAGCCCCCAGGATCTCGGGGGCGAGCAGTACTTC. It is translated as CASSPQDLGGEQYF.

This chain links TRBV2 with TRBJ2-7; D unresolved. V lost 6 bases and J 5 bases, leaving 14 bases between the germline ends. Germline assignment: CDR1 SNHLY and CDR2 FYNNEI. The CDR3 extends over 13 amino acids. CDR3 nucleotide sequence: TGTGCCAGCAGCCGTTTGAAAGACAACGAGCAGTACTTC. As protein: CASSRLKDNEQYF.

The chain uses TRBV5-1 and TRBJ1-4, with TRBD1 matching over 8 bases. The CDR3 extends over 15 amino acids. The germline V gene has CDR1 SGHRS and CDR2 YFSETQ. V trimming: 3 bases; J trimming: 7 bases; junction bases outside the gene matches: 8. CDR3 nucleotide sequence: TGCGCCAGCAGCTCTGAAGGACAGGGAGGTGAAAAACTGTTTTTT. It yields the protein CASSSEGQGGEKLFF.